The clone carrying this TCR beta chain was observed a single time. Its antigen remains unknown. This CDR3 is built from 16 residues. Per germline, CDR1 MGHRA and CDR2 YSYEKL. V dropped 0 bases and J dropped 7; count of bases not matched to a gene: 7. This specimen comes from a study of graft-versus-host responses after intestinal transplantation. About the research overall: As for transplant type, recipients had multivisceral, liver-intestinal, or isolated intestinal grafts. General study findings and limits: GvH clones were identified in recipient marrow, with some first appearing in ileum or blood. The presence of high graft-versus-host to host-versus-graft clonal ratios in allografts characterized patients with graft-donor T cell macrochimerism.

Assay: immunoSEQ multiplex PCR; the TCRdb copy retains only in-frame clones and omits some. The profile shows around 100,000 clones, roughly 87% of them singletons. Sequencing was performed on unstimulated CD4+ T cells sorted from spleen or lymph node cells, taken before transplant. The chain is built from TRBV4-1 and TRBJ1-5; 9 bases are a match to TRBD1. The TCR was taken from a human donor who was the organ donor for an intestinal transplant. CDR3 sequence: CASSQEVGQGSQPQHF. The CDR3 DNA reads TGCGCCAGCAGCCAAGAGGTGGGACAGGGATCGCAGCCCCAGCATTTT.